This T cell receptor beta chain originates from a study of T cell repertoires in cytomegalovirus infection. Study information: The public TCR beta signatures pointed to both CMV infection and matching HLA type. Findings of the study overall: Identification of carriers of CMV plus the relevant HLA was performed using cumulative public TCR beta family frequency. Ex vivo, HLA-C-restricted CMV-specific TCR beta clonotypes prevailed over the rest of the response.

A few counts support this clonotype. Its specificity is unknown. J gave up 5 bases and V 5 bases, and 9 bases lay outside the gene matches. CDR1 is DFQATT and CDR2 is SNEGSKA in the germline V gene (reference sequence). There are 15 residues in the CDR3. Using its own MiXCR run on the reads, TCRdb lists one record per CDR3 protein. The table includes roughly 300,000 distinct CDR3 sequences, roughly 24% detected once. This chain links TRBV20-1 with TRBJ2-5; 12 nucleotides agree with TRBD2. The source material was PBMCs. This clonotype originated in a human donor in good health (CMV status not recorded). Some clones in this sample may be carry-over from other donors' samples. The DNA for the CDR3 is TGCAGTGCTTCCCTGTCTAGCGGGAGGGCGGAGACCCAGTACTTC. This sequence encodes CSASLSSGRAETQYF.